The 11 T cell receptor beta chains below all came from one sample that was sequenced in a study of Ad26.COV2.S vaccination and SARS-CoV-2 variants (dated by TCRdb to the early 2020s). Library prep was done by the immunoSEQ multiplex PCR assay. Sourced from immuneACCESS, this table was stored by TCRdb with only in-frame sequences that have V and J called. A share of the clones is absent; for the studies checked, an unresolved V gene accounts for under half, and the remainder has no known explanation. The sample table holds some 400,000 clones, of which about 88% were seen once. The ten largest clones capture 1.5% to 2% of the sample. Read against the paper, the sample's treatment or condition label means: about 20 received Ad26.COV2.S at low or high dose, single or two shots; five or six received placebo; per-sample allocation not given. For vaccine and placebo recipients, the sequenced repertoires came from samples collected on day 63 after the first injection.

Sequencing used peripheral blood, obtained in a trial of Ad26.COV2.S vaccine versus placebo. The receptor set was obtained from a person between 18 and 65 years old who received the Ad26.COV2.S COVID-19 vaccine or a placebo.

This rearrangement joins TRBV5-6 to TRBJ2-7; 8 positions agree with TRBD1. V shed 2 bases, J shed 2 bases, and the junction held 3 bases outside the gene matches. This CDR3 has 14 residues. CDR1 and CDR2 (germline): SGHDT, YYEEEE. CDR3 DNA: TGTGCCAGCAGCTTTGGGACAGGCACCTACGAGCAGTACTTC. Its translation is CASSFGTGTYEQYF.

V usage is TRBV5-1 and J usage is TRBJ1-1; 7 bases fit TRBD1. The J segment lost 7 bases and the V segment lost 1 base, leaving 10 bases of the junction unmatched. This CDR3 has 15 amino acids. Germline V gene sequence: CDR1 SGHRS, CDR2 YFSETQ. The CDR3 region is CASSLSGRQGLEAFF. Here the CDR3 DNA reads TGCGCCAGCAGCTTGTCGGGGCGACAGGGCCTTGAAGCTTTCTTT.

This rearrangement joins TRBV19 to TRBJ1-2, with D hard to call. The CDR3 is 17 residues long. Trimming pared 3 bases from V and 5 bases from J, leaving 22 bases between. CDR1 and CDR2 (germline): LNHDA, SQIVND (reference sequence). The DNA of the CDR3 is TGTGCCAGTAGTATGGGATACCCGGGAGGAGGAGGGTATGGCTACACCTTC. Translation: CASSMGYPGGGGYGYTF. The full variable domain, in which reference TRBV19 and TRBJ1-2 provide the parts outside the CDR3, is DGGITQSPKYLFRKEGQNVTLSCEQNLNHDAMYWYRQDPGQGLRLIYYSQIVNDFQKGDIAEGYSVSREKKESFPLTVTSAQKNPTAFYLCASSMGYPGGGGYGYTFGSGTRLTVV.

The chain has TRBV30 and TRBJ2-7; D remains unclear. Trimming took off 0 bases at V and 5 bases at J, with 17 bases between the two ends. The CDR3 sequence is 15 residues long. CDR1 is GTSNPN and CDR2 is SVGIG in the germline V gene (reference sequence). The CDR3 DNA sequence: TGTGCCTGGAGTGTTGGACGTATCCGAGTGGACGAGCAGTACTTC. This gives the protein CAWSVGRIRVDEQYF.

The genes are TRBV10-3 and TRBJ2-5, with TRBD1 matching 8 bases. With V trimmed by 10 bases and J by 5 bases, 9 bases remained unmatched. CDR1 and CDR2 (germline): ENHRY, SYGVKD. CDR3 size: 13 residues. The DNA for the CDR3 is TGTGCCAGGCAGGACAGGGCGGGCGAGACCCAGTACTTC. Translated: CARQDRAGETQYF.

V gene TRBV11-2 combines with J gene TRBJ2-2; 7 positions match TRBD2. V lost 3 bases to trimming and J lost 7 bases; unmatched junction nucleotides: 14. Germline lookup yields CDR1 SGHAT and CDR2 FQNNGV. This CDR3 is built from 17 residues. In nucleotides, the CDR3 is TGTGCCAGCAGCTTTACTCGGGAGGCCCCGCGGGACGGGGAGCTGTTTTTT. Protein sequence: CASSFTREAPRDGELFF.

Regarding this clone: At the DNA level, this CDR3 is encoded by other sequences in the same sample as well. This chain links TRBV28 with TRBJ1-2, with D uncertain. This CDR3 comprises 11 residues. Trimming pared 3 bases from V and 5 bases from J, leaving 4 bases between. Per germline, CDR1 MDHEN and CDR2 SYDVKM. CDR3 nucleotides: TGTGCCAGCAGTTTTCGGTATGGCTACACCTTC. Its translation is CASSFRYGYTF.

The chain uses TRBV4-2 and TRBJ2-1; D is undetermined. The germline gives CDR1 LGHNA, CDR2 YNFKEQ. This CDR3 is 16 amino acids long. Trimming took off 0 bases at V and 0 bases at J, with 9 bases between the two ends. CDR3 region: CASSQEGRSSYNEQFF. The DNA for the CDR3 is TGTGCCAGCAGCCAAGAGGGCAGGAGCTCCTACAATGAGCAGTTCTTC.

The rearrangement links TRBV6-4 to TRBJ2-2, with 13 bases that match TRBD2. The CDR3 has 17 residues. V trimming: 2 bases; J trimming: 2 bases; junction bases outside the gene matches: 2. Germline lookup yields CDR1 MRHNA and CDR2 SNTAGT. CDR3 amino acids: CASSDGTSGKNTGELFF. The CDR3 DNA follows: TGTGCCAGCAGTGACGGGACTAGCGGGAAAAACACCGGGGAGCTGTTTTTT.

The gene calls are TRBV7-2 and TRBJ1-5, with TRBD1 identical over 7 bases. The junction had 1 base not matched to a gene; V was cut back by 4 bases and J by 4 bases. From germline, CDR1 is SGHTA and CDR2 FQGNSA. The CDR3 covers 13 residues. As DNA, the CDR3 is TGTGCCAGCAGCTCGACAGGGAATCAGCCCCAGCATTTT. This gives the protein CASSSTGNQPQHF.

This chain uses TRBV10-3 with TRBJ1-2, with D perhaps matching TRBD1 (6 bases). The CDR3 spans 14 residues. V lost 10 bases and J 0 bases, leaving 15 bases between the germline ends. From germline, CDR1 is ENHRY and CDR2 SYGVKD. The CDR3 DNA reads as TGTGCCACCCTCCCGACAGGACCTAACTATGGCTACACCTTC. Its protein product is CATLPTGPNYGYTF.